The source of this T cell receptor (beta chain) is a study of spatial heterogeneity in lung cancer. Study at large: Beta-chain sequences were consistently detected more often than alpha-chain sequences. From matched bulk RNA-seq came a T cell module score, which showed a strong correlation with TCR transcript counts in tumor regions. The study, taken as a whole, reports: Within tumors, counts of expanded alpha and beta TCRs tracked tumor mutation counts.

Time point here: sample taken at primary tumor resection. Unsorted whole RNA from tumor, nontumor lung or frozen PBMC underwent sequencing. TCRdb re-called the 5' RACE reads through MiXCR, storing one row per CDR3 protein. The data show about 100,000 distinct CDR3 sequences, 4.4% seen once. This clonotype appeared many times. No antigen is known for it. This CDR3 region has 14 residues. CDR1 and CDR2 (germline): MNHEY, SVGEGT. With 8 bases removed from V and 3 bases from J, the gap between germline ends came to 13 bases. The V call is TRBV6-2 or TRBV6-3, the J call TRBJ2-2; D possibly corresponds to TRBD2 (5 bases). Sequenced material: lung tumor tissue, taken at surgery. This TCR was sampled from a male donor with early-stage non-small cell lung cancer. The CDR3 here is CASARRVHTGELFF. CDR3 sequence (DNA): TGTGCCAGCGCTCGGCGGGTGCACACCGGGGAGCTGTTTTTT.